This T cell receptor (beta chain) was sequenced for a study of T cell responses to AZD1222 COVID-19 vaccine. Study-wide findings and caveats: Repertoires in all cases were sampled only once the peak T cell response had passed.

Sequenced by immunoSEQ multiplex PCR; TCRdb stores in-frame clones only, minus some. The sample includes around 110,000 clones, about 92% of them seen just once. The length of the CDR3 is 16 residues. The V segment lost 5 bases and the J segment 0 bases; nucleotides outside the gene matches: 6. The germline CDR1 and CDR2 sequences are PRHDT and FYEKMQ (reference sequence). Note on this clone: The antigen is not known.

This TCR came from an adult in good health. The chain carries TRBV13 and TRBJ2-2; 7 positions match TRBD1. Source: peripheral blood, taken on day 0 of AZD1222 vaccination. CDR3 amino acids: CASSPLRGPNTGELFF. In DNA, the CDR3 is TGTGCCAGCAGCCCGCTGAGGGGGCCGAACACCGGGGAGCTGTTTTTT.